These 5 T cell receptor beta chains were sequenced from one sample in a study of post-analysis software for immune sequencing data. Whole-study results and caveats: In patients, roughly five TRBV segments were more frequent than in controls, with TRBV5-6, TRBV5-1 and TRBV20-1 among them.

Researchers reported that TCR beta cDNA libraries carried unique molecular identifiers. TCRdb re-derived calls from the PCR reads in MiXCR, one entry per CDR3 protein. The sample holds over 700,000 distinct CDR3 sequences, roughly 29% seen once. These receptors' targets are unknown. The sample consisted of blood. The receptors shown here come from a girl aged 10 to 17 with multiple sclerosis.

The gene calls are TRBV29-1 and TRBJ2-3; D gene ambiguous. CDR1 and CDR2 from the germline V gene are SQVTM and ANQGSEA. V was clipped by 1 base and J by 10 bases, with 15 bases between them. The CDR3 is 13 residues long. In DNA, the CDR3 is TGCAGCGTTGAAGGTCAGCTTAGGGATGCGCAGTATTTT. Translation: CSVEGQLRDAQYF.

Only a few counts were recorded for this clonotype. The chain uses TRBV27 and TRBJ1-6, with D possibly TRBD1 on 5 matching bases. This CDR3 is 16 amino acids long. The germline CDR1 and CDR2 sequences are MNHEY and SMNVEV (reference sequence). Trimming removed 5 bases from V and 9 bases from J, with 20 bases in between. CDR3 DNA sequence: TGTGCCAGCAGTCCGACGTCTGGGGGTGTGGGTTCACCCCTCCACTTT. Its protein is CASSPTSGGVGSPLHF.

This chain uses TRBV10-3 with TRBJ2-6; perhaps TRBD1 as D (9 bases). V lost 2 bases and J lost 2, with 28 bases in between. Germline lookup yields CDR1 ENHRY and CDR2 SYGVKD. This CDR3 is built from 22 residues. CDR3: CAISEPLFGSGTGRPGANVLTF. The CDR3 coding sequence is TGTGCCATCAGTGAGCCTCTCTTTGGTAGCGGGACAGGGCGCCCTGGGGCCAACGTCCTGACTTTC.

This clonotype was recorded a few times. This chain connects TRBV20-1 to TRBJ2-5; D is undetermined. The CDR3 is 13 amino acids. Germline V gives CDR1 DFQATT, CDR2 SNEGSKA (reference sequence). V lost 0 bases to trimming and J lost 5 bases, with 10 bases between them. CDR3 nucleotide sequence: TGCAGTGCTAGAGAGAGTGCTCGGGAGACCCAGTACTTC. Translated: CSARESARETQYF.

The chain employs TRBV14 and TRBJ2-7; TRBD1 agrees at 8 bases. The ends lost 5 bases at V and 5 bases at J; junction bases unmatched: 8. Germline-derived CDR1 and CDR2 are SGHDN and FVKESK. The CDR3 is 14 amino acids. The CDR3 spells CASSLYRGMDEQYF. The CDR3 region has the DNA TGTGCCAGCAGCTTATACAGGGGGATGGACGAGCAGTACTTC.